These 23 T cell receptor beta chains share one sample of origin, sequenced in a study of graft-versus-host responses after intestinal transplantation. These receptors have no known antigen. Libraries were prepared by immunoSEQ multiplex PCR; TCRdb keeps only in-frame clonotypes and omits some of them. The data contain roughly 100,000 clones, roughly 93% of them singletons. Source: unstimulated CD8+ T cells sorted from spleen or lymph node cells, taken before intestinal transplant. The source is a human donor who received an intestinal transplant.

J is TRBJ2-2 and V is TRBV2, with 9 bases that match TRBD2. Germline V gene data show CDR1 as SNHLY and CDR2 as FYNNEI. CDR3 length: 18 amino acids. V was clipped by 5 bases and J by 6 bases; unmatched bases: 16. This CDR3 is CASSPFPGASGVPGELFF. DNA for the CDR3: TGTGCCAGCAGTCCTTTCCCGGGGGCTAGCGGGGTTCCCGGGGAGCTGTTTTTT.

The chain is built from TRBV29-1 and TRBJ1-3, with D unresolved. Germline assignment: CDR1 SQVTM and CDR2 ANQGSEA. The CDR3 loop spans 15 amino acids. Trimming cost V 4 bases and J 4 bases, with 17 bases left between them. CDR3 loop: CSVASPGPEGNTIYF. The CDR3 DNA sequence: TGCAGCGTTGCCTCCCCCGGTCCCGAGGGAAACACCATATATTTT.

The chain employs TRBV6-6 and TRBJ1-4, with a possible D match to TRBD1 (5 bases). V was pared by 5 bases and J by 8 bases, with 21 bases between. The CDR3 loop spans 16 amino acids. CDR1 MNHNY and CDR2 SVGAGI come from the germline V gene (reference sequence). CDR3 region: CASSTRVGEEREKLFF. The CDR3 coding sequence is TGTGCCAGCAGTACCCGTGTAGGGGAAGAAAGGGAAAAACTGTTTTTT.

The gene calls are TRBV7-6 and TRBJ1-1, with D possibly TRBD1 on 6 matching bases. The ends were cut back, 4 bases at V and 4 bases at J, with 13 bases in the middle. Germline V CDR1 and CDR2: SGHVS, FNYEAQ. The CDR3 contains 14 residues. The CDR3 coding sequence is TGTGCCAGCAGCTCCGGAGGGGGGGCCACTGAAGCTTTCTTT. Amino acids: CASSSGGGATEAFF. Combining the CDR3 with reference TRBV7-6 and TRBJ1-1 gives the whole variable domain GAGVSQSPRYKVTKRGQDVALRCDPISGHVSLYWYRQALGQGPEFLTYFNYEAQQDKSGLPNDRFSAERPEGSISTLTIQRTEQRDSAMYRCASSSGGGATEAFFGQGTRLTVV.

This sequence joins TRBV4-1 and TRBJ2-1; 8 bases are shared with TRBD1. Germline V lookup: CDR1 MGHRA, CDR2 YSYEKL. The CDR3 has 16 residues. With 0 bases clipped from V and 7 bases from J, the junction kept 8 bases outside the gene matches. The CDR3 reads CASSQDRTGIGNEQFF. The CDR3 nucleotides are TGCGCCAGCAGCCAAGACAGGACAGGGATAGGTAATGAGCAGTTCTTC.

The CDR3 DNA follows: TGTGCCACCAGCAGCTGGCTAGCGGGGTACCAAGAGACCCAGTACTTC. Encoded protein: CATSSWLAGYQETQYF. The chain has TRBV15 and TRBJ2-5; 9 nucleotides line up with TRBD2. Per germline, CDR1 LNHNV and CDR2 YYDKDF (reference sequence). Losses at the gene ends were 3 bases for V and 0 bases for J; bases not matched to a gene: 5. CDR3 length: 16 amino acids. Full variable domain (outside the CDR3, taken from reference TRBV15 and TRBJ2-5): DAMVIQNPRYQVTQFGKPVTLSCSQTLNHNVMYWYQQKSSQAPKLLFHYYDKDFNNEADTPDNFQSRRPNTSFCFLDIRSPGLGDTAMYLCATSSWLAGYQETQYFGPGTRLLVL.

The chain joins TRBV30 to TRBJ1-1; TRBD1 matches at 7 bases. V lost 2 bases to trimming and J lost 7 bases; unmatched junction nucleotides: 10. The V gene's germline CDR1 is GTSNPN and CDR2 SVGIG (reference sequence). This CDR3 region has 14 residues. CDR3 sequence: CAWSHGQENFEAFF. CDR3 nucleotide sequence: TGTGCCTGGAGTCATGGACAGGAAAACTTTGAAGCTTTCTTT.

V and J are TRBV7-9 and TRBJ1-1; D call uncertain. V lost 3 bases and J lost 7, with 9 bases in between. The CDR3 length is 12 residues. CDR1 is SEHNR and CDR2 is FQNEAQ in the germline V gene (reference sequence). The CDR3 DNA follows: TGTGCCAGCAGCTTGGGAGGCCTTGAAGCTTTCTTT. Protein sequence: CASSLGGLEAFF.

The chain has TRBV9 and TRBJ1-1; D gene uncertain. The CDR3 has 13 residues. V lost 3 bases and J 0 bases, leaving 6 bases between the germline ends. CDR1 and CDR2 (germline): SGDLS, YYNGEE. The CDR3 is CASSASLNTEAFF. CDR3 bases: TGTGCCAGCAGCGCCTCGTTGAACACTGAAGCTTTCTTT.

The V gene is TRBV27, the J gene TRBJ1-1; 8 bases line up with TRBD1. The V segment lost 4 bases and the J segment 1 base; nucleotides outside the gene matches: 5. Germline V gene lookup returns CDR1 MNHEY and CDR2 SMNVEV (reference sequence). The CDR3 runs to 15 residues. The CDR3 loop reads CASSSWTGRNTEAFF. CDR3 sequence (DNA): TGTGCCAGCAGTTCTTGGACAGGGAGGAACACTGAAGCTTTCTTT.

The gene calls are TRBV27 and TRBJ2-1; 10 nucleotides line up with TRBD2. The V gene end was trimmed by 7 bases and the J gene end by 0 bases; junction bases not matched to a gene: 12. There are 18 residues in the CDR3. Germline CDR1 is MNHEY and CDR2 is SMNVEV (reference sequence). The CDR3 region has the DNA TGTGCCAGCACCCAGCTTGTAGCGGGGGGTCGCTCCTACAATGAGCAGTTCTTC. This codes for CASTQLVAGGRSYNEQFF.

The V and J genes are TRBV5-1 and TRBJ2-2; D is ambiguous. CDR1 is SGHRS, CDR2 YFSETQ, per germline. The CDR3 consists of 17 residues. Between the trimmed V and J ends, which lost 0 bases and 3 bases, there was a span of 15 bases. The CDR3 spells CASSLDLTGPDTGELFF. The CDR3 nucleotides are TGCGCCAGCAGCTTGGACCTCACTGGTCCCGACACCGGGGAGCTGTTTTTT.

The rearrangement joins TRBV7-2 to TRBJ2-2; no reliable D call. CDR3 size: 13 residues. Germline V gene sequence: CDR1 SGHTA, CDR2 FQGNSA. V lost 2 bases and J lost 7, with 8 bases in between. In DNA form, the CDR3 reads TGTGCCAGCAGCTTACCCCCCTACGGGGAGCTGTTTTTT. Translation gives CASSLPPYGELFF.

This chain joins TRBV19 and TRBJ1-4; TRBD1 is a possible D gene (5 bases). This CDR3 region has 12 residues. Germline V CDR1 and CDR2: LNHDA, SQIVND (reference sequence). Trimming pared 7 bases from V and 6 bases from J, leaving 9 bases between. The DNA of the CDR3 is TGTGCCAGTAATCGGGGGGATGAAAAACTGTTTTTT. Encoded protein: CASNRGDEKLFF.

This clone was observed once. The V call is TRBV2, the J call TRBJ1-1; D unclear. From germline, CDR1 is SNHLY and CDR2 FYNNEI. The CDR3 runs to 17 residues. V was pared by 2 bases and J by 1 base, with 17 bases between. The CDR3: CASSEFRSRWGNTEAFF. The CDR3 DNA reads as TGTGCCAGCAGTGAATTCCGGAGCAGGTGGGGGAACACTGAAGCTTTCTTT. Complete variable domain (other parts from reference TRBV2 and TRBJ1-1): EPEVTQTPSHQVTQMGQEVILRCVPISNHLYFYWYRQILGQKVEFLVSFYNNEISEKSEIFDDQFSVERPDGSNFTLKIRSTKLEDSAMYFCASSEFRSRWGNTEAFFGQGTRLTVV.

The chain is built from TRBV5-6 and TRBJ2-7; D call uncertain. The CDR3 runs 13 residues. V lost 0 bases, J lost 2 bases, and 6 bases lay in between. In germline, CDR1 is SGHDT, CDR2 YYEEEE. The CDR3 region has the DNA TGTGCCAGCAGCTTGGACGCAGCCTACGAGCAGTACTTC. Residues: CASSLDAAYEQYF.

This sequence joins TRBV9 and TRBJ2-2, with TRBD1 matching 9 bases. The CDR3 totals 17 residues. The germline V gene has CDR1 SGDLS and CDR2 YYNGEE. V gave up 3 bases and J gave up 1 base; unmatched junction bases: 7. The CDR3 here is CASSDSRDRVNTGELFF. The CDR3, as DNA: TGTGCCAGCAGCGATTCCCGGGACAGGGTGAACACCGGGGAGCTGTTTTTT.

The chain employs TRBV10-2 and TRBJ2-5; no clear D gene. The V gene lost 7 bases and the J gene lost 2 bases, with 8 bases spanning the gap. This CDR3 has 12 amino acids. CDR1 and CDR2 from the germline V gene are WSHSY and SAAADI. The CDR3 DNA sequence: TGCGCCAGCAACGACCTACAAGAGACCCAGTACTTC. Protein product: CASNDLQETQYF.

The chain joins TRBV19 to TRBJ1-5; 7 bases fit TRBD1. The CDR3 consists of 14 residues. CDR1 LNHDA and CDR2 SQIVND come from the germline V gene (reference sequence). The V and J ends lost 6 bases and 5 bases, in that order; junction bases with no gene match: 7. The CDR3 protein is CASRLGQVHQPQHF. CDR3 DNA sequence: TGTGCCAGTAGACTAGGACAGGTTCATCAGCCCCAGCATTTT.

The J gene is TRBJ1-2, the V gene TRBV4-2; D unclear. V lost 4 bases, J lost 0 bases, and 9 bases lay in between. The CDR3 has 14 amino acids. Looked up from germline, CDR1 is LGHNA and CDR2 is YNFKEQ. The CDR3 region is CASSPTETNYGYTF. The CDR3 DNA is TGTGCCAGCAGCCCCACAGAGACTAACTATGGCTACACCTTC.

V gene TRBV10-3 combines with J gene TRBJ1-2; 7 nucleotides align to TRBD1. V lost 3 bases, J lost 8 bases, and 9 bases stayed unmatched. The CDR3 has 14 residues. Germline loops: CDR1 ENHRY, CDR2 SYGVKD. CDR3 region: CAISDGQGEVGYTF. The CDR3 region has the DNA TGTGCCATCAGTGACGGGCAGGGGGAGGTGGGCTACACCTTC.

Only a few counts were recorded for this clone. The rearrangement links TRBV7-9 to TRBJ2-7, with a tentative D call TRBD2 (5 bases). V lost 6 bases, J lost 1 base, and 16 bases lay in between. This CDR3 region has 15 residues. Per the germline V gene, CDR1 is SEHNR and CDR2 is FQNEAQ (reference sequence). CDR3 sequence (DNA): TGTGCCAGCAGTTCCACTAGAGTTGGTTCCTACGAGCAGTACTTC. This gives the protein CASSSTRVGSYEQYF.

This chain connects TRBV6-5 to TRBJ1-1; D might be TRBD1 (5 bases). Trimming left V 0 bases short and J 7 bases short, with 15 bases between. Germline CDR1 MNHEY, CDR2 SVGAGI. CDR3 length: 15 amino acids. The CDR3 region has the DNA TGTGCCAGCAGTTACTCGGACGGAGGGACCGGTGAAGCTTTCTTT. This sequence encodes CASSYSDGGTGEAFF.